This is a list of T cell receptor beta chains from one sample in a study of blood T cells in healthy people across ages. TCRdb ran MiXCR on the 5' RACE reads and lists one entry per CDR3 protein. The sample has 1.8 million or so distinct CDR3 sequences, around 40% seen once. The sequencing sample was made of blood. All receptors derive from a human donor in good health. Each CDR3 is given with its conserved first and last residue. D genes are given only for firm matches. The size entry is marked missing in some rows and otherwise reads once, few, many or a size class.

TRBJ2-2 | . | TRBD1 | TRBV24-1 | CATSDFGTGFPGELFF | TGTGCCACCAGTGATTTTGGGACAGGGTTTCCCGGGGAGCTGTTTTTT
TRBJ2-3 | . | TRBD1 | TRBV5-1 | CASSNGDSYTDTQYF | TGCGCCAGCAGTAACGGGGACAGCTACACAGATACGCAGTATTTT
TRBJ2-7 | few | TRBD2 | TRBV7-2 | CASSPERGGSYEQYF | TGTGCCAGCAGCCCAGAGCGGGGAGGCTCCTACGAGCAGTACTTC
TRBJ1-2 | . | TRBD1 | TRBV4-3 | CASSQERTGENGYTF | TGCGCCAGCAGCCAAGAAAGGACAGGGGAAAATGGCTACACCTTC
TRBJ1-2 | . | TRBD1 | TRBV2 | CASSESRGTGYTF | TGTGCCAGCAGTGAATCCAGGGGGACTGGCTACACCTTC
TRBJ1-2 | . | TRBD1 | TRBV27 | CASSLTGQGVGYTF | TGTGCCAGCAGTTTAACCGGACAGGGCGTAGGCTACACCTTC
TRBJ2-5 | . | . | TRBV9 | CASSVDSLAVETQYF | TGTGCCAGCAGCGTAGATTCGTTGGCAGTTGAGACCCAGTACTTC
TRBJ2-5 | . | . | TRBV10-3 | CAISGRDFQETQYF | TGTGCCATCAGTGGCCGGGACTTCCAAGAGACCCAGTACTTC
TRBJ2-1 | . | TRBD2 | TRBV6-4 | CASSGSIYRRGAYNEQFF | TGTGCCAGCAGTGGCTCGATATATCGGCGGGGGGCTTACAATGAGCAGTTCTTC
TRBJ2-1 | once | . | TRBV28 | CASSSLGRGSKRYNEQFF | TGTGCCAGCAGTTCCCTGGGGCGGGGCTCTAAGAGATACAATGAGCAGTTCTTC
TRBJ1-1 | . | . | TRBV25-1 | CASSEGGTNPLNTEAFF | TGTGCCAGCAGTGAGGGGGGGACGAACCCATTGAACACTGAAGCTTTCTTT
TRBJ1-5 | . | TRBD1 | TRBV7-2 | CASSLEGTGVQPQHF | TGTGCCAGCAGCTTAGAGGGGACAGGGGTTCAGCCCCAGCATTTT
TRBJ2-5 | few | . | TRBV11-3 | CASSLTLRDQETQYF | TGTGCCAGCAGCTTAACTCTCCGGGACCAAGAGACCCAGTACTTC
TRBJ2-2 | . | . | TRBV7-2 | CASSEDTGYTGELFF | TGTGCCAGCAGCGAAGACACAGGGTACACCGGGGAGCTGTTTTTT
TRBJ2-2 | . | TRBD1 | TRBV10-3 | CAIEDRGRGGELFF | TGTGCCATCGAAGACAGGGGGCGAGGCGGGGAGCTGTTTTTT
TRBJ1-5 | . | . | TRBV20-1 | CSAEGQYSNQPQHF | TGCAGTGCCGAGGGACAATATAGCAATCAGCCCCAGCATTTT
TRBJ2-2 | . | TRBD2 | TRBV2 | CASSDRTSGGGNTGELFF | TGTGCCAGCAGCGACAGGACTAGCGGGGGCGGGAACACCGGGGAGCTGTTTTTT
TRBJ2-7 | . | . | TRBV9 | CASSGQSTPSYEQYF | TGTGCCAGCAGCGGACAGTCTACACCCTCCTACGAGCAGTACTTC
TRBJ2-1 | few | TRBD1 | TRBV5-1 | CASSFGQGGNEQFF | TGCGCCAGCAGCTTCGGACAGGGAGGAAATGAGCAGTTCTTC
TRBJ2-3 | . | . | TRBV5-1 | CASSLAGVGLDTQYF | TGCGCCAGCAGCTTGGCTGGTGTAGGATTGGATACGCAGTATTTT
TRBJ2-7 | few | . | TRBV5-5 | CASITDSSYEQYF | TGTGCCAGCATCACTGATAGCTCCTACGAGCAGTACTTC
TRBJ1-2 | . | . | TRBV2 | CASRKDSGGYTF | TGTGCCAGCAGGAAAGACAGTGGTGGCTACACCTTC
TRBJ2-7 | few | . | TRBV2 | CASRSGATPYEQYF | TGTGCCAGCAGATCAGGGGCAACGCCCTACGAGCAGTACTTC
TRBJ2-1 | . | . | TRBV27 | CASSVRGGTERRSYNEQFF | TGTGCCAGCAGTGTCCGGGGTGGGACGGAACGCAGGTCCTACAATGAGCAGTTCTTC
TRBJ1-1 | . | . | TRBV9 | CASESVTEAFF | TGTGCCAGTGAGAGCGTCACTGAAGCTTTCTTT
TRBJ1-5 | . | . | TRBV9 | CASSVAEDMPQHF | TGTGCCAGCAGCGTAGCTGAGGACATGCCCCAGCATTTT
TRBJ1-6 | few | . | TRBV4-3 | CASSQSQEGSPLHF | TGCGCCAGCAGCCAGAGTCAAGAGGGGTCGCCCCTCCACTTT
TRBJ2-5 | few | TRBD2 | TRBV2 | CASSDRLAGYQETQYF | TGTGCCAGCAGTGACCGACTAGCGGGGTACCAAGAGACCCAGTACTTC
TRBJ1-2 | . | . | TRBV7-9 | CASSSENRGDGYTF | TGTGCCAGCAGCTCAGAGAACAGAGGAGATGGCTACACCTTC
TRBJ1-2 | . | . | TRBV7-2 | CASSLDLVLSHCYTF | TGTGCCAGCAGCTTAGATCTGGTTTTAAGTCATTGCTACACCTTC
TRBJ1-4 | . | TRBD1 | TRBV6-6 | CASSLDRGRGNEKLFF | TGTGCCAGCAGCCTTGACAGGGGGAGGGGGAATGAAAAACTGTTTTTT
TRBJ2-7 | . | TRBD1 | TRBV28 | CASIQDRGYEQYF | TGTGCCAGCATCCAGGACAGGGGGTACGAGCAGTACTTC
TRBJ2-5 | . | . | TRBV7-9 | CASGSDQETQYF | TGTGCCAGCGGCTCCGACCAAGAGACCCAGTACTTC
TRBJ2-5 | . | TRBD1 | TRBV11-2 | CASSLKILTGLGWETQYF | TGTGCCAGCAGCTTAAAGATTCTGACAGGGTTGGGATGGGAGACCCAGTACTTC
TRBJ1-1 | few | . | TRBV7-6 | CASSLETGINTEAFF | TGTGCCAGCAGCTTAGAGACGGGGATTAACACTGAAGCTTTCTTT
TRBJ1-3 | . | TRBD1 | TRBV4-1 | CASSQRNEQGLSGNTIYF | TGCGCCAGCAGCCAACGGAACGAACAGGGGTTGTCTGGAAACACCATATATTTT
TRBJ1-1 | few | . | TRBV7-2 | CASSSPGLENTEAFF | TGTGCCAGCAGCTCCCCGGGACTCGAGAACACTGAAGCTTTCTTT
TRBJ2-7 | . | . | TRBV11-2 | CASSFGGGLSSYEQYF | TGTGCCAGCAGCTTCGGTGGAGGGCTAAGCTCCTACGAGCAGTACTTC
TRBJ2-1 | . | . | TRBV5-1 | CASSWTTGVNEQFF | TGCGCCAGCAGCTGGACTACCGGGGTCAATGAGCAGTTCTTC
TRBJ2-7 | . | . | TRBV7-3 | CASSLSDRSYYEQYF | TGTGCCAGCAGCCTCTCCGACAGGAGTTACTACGAGCAGTACTTC
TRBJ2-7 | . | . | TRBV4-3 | CASSQGIRTEMDEQYF | TGCGCCAGCAGCCAAGGAATACGGACAGAAATGGACGAGCAGTACTTC
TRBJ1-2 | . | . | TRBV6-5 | CASSYQSQTYGYTF | TGTGCCAGCAGTTACCAATCCCAGACCTATGGCTACACCTTC
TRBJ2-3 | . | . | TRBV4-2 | CASSQGALTDTQYF | TGTGCCAGCAGCCAAGGTGCGTTGACAGATACGCAGTATTTT
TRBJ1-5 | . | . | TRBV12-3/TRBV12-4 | CASGYFPSNQPQHF | TGTGCCAGCGGCTATTTTCCTAGCAATCAGCCCCAGCATTTT
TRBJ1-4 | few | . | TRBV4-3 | CASSQEGQGWEKLFF | TGCGCCAGCAGCCAAGAAGGCCAGGGTTGGGAAAAACTGTTTTTT
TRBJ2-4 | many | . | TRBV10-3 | CAISEARDQNIQYF | TGTGCCATCAGTGAAGCCAGGGATCAAAACATTCAGTACTTC
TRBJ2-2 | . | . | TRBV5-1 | CASSLEEGWNTGELFF | TGCGCCAGCAGCTTGGAAGAAGGGTGGAACACCGGGGAGCTGTTTTTT
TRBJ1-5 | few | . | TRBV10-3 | CAISEMGHLSNQPQHF | TGTGCCATCAGTGAAATGGGACACCTTAGCAATCAGCCCCAGCATTTT
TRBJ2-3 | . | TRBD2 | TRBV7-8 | CASSLVGGVNTDTQYF | TGTGCCAGCAGCTTAGTCGGGGGGGTCAACACAGATACGCAGTATTTT
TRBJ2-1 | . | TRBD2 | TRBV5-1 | CASSHETTSGGYNEQFF | TGCGCCAGCAGCCACGAGACGACTAGCGGGGGCTACAATGAGCAGTTCTTC
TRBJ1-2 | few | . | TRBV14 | CASSQGKIYGYTF | TGTGCCAGCAGCCAGGGAAAAATCTATGGCTACACCTTC
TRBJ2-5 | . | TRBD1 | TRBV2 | CASSGDRGGTQYF | TGTGCCAGCAGTGGAGACAGGGGGGGGACCCAGTACTTC
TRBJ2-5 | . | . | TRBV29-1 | CSVSTQETQYF | TGCAGCGTTAGCACCCAAGAGACCCAGTACTTC